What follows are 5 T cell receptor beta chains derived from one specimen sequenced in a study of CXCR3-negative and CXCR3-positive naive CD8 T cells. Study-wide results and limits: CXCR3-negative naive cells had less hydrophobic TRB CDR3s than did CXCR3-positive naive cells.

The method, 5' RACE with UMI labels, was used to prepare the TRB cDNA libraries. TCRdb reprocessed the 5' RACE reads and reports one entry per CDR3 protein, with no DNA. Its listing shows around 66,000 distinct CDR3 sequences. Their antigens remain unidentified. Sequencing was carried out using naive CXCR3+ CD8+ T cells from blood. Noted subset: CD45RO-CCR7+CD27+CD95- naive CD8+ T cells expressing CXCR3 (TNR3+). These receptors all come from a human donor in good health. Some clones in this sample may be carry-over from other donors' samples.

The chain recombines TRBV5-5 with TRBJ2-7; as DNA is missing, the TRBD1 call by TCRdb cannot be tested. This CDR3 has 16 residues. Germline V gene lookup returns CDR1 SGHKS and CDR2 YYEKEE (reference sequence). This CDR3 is CASTPSGGSLSYEQYF.

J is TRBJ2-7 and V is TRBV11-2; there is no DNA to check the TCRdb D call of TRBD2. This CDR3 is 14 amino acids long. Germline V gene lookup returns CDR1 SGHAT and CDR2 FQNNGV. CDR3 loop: CASSARDFTYEQYF.

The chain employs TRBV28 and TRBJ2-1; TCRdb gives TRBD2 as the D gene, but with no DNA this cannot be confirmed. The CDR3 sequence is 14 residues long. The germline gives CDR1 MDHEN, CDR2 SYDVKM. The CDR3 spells CASRPADSYNEQFF.

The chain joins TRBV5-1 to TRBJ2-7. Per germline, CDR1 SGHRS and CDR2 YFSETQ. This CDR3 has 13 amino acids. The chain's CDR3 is CASSAAVSYEQYF. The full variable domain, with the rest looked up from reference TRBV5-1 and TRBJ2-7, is KAGVTQTPRYLIKTRGQQVTLSCSPISGHRSVSWYQQTPGQGLQFLFEYFSETQRNKGNFPGRFSGRQFSNSRSEMNVSTLELGDSALYLCASSAAVSYEQYFGPGTRLTVT.

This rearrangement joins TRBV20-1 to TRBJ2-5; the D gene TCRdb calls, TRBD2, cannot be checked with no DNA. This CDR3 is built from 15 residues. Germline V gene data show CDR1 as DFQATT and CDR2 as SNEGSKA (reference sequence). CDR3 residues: CSARDGRGGPETQYF.